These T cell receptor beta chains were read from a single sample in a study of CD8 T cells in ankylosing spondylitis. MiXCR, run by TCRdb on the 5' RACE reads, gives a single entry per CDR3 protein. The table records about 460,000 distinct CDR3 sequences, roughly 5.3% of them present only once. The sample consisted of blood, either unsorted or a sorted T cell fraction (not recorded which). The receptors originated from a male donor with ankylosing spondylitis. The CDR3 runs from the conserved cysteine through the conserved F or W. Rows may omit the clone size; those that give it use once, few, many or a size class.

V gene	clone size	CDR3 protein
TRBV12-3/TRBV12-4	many	CASSFPGGPYF
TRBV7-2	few	CASSLNRVDEQFF
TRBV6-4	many	CASEGPLKTGGGLPPKNIQYF
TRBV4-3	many	CASSLEGRTGVNIQYF
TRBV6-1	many	CASSEGPYEQYF
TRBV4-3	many	CASSQGGTHTEAFF
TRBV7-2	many	CASSLGSLAEQFF
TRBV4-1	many	CASSLQTAFDGYTF
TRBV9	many	CASSPHEKDEQFF
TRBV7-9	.	CASNRLENTEAFF
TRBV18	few	CASSPNPTVLSGNTIYF
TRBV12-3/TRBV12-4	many	CASSPGLGRWHQETQYF
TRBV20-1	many	CSARDRRQGISPLHF
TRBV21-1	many	CASSHRVLAGADTDTQYF
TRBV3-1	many	CASSQMLAGELFF
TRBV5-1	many	CASSIDRPDTDTQYF
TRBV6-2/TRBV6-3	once	CASSPGATTEAFF
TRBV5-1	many	CASSPGTLSDTDTQYF
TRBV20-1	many	CSARDWDRVTGELFF
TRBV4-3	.	CASSQDGQRGSTDTQYF
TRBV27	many	CASSPASGTYEQYF
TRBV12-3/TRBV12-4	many	CASSLQGMVGLQYF
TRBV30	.	CAWSLWDQTYEQYF
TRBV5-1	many	CASSLGPRQGGRPQHF
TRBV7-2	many	CASSFSGIRETQYF
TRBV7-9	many	CASSPAGAPQTQYF
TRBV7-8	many	CASSRRQGPNTGELFF